This T cell receptor beta chain was observed in a study of radiation and T cells in renal cell carcinoma. At the level of the study: Nephrectomy followed 15 Gy stereotactic body radiation by 4 weeks.

Method: immunoSEQ multiplex PCR; TCRdb's copy keeps in-frame clones and lacks some. The repertoire holds 100,000 to 150,000 clones, 88% seen once, with approximately 5.8% in the top ten. Broader study findings: From baseline, blood top tumor clonotypes peaked at 2 weeks post-radiation. Without pretreatment biopsies, baseline tumor clonotype presence was undetermined.

About this clone itself: What it recognizes is unknown.

The time point denotes: blood 2 weeks post-SBRT. Treatment specified: 15 Gy SBRT to primary tumor, nephrectomy 4 weeks later. The patient's renal cell carcinoma had clear cell pathology. Germline loops: CDR1 MNHNS, CDR2 SASEGT. This CDR3 has 12 residues. Trimming removed 7 bases at V and 7 bases at J, with 11 bases between. The TCR comes from a woman aged 70-85 years with renal cell carcinoma. Sequencing was performed on blood, taken from a patient whose treatment included radiotherapy and nephrectomy. This chain uses TRBV6-1 with TRBJ1-5; no clear D gene. As DNA, the CDR3 is TGTGCCAGCAACCCCTCGGGGCAGCCCCAGCATTTT. Protein sequence: CASNPSGQPQHF.